The entry below describes one T cell receptor beta chain. This CDR3 spans 15 amino acids. V gave up 3 bases and J gave up 2 bases, with 11 bases separating them. Germline V lookup: CDR1 MNHNY, CDR2 SVGAGI (reference sequence). Seattle researchers signed up patients amid active infection and tracked them longitudinally. The record originates from a study of blood T cell repertoires in COVID-19. As for the study in general: Some COVID-19 samples were acute and others convalescent; all came from the United States, Italy and Spain. The cDNA or gDNA used as material had been derived from T cells, B-cell-depleted T cells, or PBMCs.

Authors' data handling: For nucleated cells, counts were estimated from reference gene primer amplification. Assay: immunoSEQ multiplex PCR; the TCRdb copy retains only in-frame clones and omits some. That table supplies the V and J calls and clone size; D and trimming were determined from the DNA. The sample holds tens of thousands of clones, roughly 80% seen once. The J gene is TRBJ1-3, the V gene TRBV6-6; D gene ambiguous. This TCR came from a man in his thirties or forties with COVID-19, enrolled during active disease. The sequencing input was peripheral blood. CDR3 sequence reads: CASSYLGQAGNTIYF. CDR3 nucleotides: TGTGCCAGCAGTTATCTGGGTCAGGCTGGAAACACCATATATTTT.